Listed below are T cell receptor beta chains from one sample, sequenced in a study of T cell responses to AZD1222 COVID-19 vaccine. Clones were read by immunoSEQ multiplex PCR, and TCRdb kept only the in-frame ones, dropping some. The repertoire consists of approximately 120,000 clones, with roughly 86% occurring once and the leading ten covering more than 10%. The sample here was peripheral blood, taken on day 0 of MenACWY control vaccination. The receptor set was obtained from an adult in good health. The CDR3 runs from the conserved cysteine through the conserved F or W. Each record gives: CDR3 protein, V gene.

CDR3aa: CASSQDPAYNEQFF; v_gene: TRBV3-1/TRBV3-2
CDR3aa: CASNEGRNTEAFF; v_gene: TRBV19
CDR3aa: CASKGRNTGELFF; v_gene: TRBV7-2
CDR3aa: CASSPSWTGNTEAFF; v_gene: TRBV7-9
CDR3aa: CSVDRGYTDTQYF; v_gene: TRBV29-1
CDR3aa: CASSLYALYSNQPQHF; v_gene: TRBV28
CDR3aa: CAISADPSDRGGQFF; v_gene: TRBV10-3
CDR3aa: CASSFWVGNTIYF; v_gene: TRBV12-3/TRBV12-4
CDR3aa: CASRPGTSGGVTDTQYF; v_gene: TRBV12-2
CDR3aa: CASSDRVTDTQYF; v_gene: TRBV27
CDR3aa: CASRNTGTYNSPLHF; v_gene: TRBV7-9
CDR3aa: CASSSPTSGRGREQFF; v_gene: TRBV27
CDR3aa: CASSPTKLVNTEAFF; v_gene: TRBV28
CDR3aa: CASRLSDRGGRELFF; v_gene: TRBV28
CDR3aa: CASSPSTVQETQYF; v_gene: TRBV7-2
CDR3aa: CASSQDPSQLNTEAFF; v_gene: TRBV4-3
CDR3aa: CASSRDGSKNIQYF; v_gene: TRBV5-5
CDR3aa: CSAGTDGNTIYF; v_gene: TRBV29-1
CDR3aa: CASSPTIFVAEAFF; v_gene: TRBV3-1/TRBV3-2
CDR3aa: CASSLEGLYGYTF; v_gene: TRBV7-9
CDR3aa: CASSFAGGPDTQYF; v_gene: TRBV5-1
CDR3aa: CASSLDLAGGPYF; v_gene: TRBV7-2
CDR3aa: CASSLVISGQRRLGRANVLTF; v_gene: TRBV7-8
CDR3aa: CASSVGTGGNGEKLFF; v_gene: TRBV5-1
CDR3aa: CASSTRGGEQPQHF; v_gene: TRBV19
CDR3aa: CASSSPGRDNSPLHF; v_gene: TRBV7-2
CDR3aa: CASGRSNQPQHF; v_gene: TRBV28
CDR3aa: CASSLTGASFGYTF; v_gene: TRBV27
CDR3aa: CASSGQAGGYTF; v_gene: TRBV12-3/TRBV12-4
CDR3aa: CASSLGTGSSYEQYF; v_gene: TRBV7-6
CDR3aa: CASSLQGTGALGTQYF; v_gene: TRBV11-1
CDR3aa: CASSDTGIRTGYTF; v_gene: TRBV5-1
CDR3aa: CASSPREVTEAFF; v_gene: TRBV18
CDR3aa: CASRPKGDRSGANVLTF; v_gene: TRBV25-1
CDR3aa: CASSQERTRGHEQFF; v_gene: TRBV4-2
CDR3aa: CASSANQGRQPQHF; v_gene: TRBV7-2
CDR3aa: CASLSNNQPQHF; v_gene: TRBV28
CDR3aa: CASATSGYSTEAFF; v_gene: TRBV9
CDR3aa: CASRDPGQISNQPQHF; v_gene: TRBV6-4
CDR3aa: CASSLRGNANLYGYTF; v_gene: TRBV19
CDR3aa: CASSQQGIINEQFF; v_gene: TRBV19
CDR3aa: CAWSFGPDTEAFF; v_gene: TRBV30
CDR3aa: CAISNRGANYGYTF; v_gene: TRBV10-3
CDR3aa: CSVGTSGGHEQYF; v_gene: TRBV29-1
CDR3aa: CASSLFMSSYNSPLHF; v_gene: TRBV5-6
CDR3aa: CASRTDRQGEGGYTF; v_gene: TRBV28
CDR3aa: CASSLFSGGRDEQFF; v_gene: TRBV7-2
CDR3aa: CASGTRQGGAEAFF; v_gene: TRBV28
CDR3aa: CASSWNGGRSEKLFF; v_gene: TRBV5-1
CDR3aa: CASSPGTGSTDTQYF; v_gene: TRBV4-3
CDR3aa: CASRPREGLNTEAFF; v_gene: TRBV19
CDR3aa: CASSETSGPYEQYF; v_gene: TRBV9
CDR3aa: CASSPMTGYWEKLFF; v_gene: TRBV27
CDR3aa: CASSDLGTGRNQPQHF; v_gene: TRBV27
CDR3aa: CASSSLAGDKGEQFF; v_gene: TRBV7-9
CDR3aa: CASSWGRANEKLFF; v_gene: TRBV5-6
CDR3aa: CASRTGVLGNEQFF; v_gene: TRBV5-1
CDR3aa: CASSPRGAEQYNEQFF; v_gene: TRBV7-9
CDR3aa: CAISGGDRDSYEQYF; v_gene: TRBV10-3
CDR3aa: CASSYSRGYEQYF; v_gene: TRBV6-5